The 21 T cell receptor beta chains reported below all come from one sample, sequenced in a study of technical replicates of blood from a few donors. Some clones are missing from TCRdb's copy, which holds only in-frame ones; the method was immunoSEQ multiplex PCR. The sample lists approximately 87,000 clones, 94% occurring once. Sequences were obtained from T cells isolated from PBMCs. The receptor set was obtained from a human donor in good health.

This chain links TRBV9 with TRBJ2-7; TRBD2 is a possible D gene (5 bases). This CDR3 is built from 15 residues. V lost 5 bases, J lost 8 bases, and 23 bases lay in between. Germline V CDR1 and CDR2: SGDLS, YYNGEE. The CDR3 region is CASSLRPGSREKQYF. DNA of the CDR3: TGTGCCAGCAGTCTACGACCGGGGTCTCGGGAAAAGCAGTACTTC. Filled out from reference TRBV9 and TRBJ2-7, the complete variable domain reads DSGVTQTPKHLITATGQRVTLRCSPRSGDLSVYWYQQSLDQGLQFLIQYYNGEERAKGNILERFSAQQFPDLHSELNLSSLELGDSALYFCASSLRPGSREKQYFGPGTRLTVT.

V and J are TRBV27 and TRBJ2-7; D gene unclear. V lost 8 bases and J 2 bases, leaving 13 bases between the germline ends. This CDR3 contains 13 residues. Germline CDR1 MNHEY, CDR2 SMNVEV (reference sequence). This CDR3 is CASGSSFTYEQYF. CDR3 nucleotides: TGTGCCAGCGGTTCCTCCTTTACCTACGAGCAGTACTTC.

The chain joins TRBV30 to TRBJ2-7; 7 bases map to TRBD2. Per the germline V gene, CDR1 is GTSNPN and CDR2 is SVGIG (reference sequence). CDR3 length equals 14 residues. V gave up 4 bases and J gave up 5 bases; unmatched junction bases: 11. The DNA for the CDR3 is TGTGCCTGGATTCCGGTCGGGGGGTGGGACGAGCAGTACTTC. This translates into CAWIPVGGWDEQYF.

The V gene is TRBV14, the J gene TRBJ2-7; D unresolved. CDR3 length equals 17 residues. The V end lost 3 bases, the J end lost 7 bases, and 25 bases lay between the germline ends. Germline V gene data show CDR1 as SGHDN and CDR2 as FVKESK. The CDR3 DNA is TGTGCCAGCAGCCACCGCGCCTTTAGCATTCTTACCTGGGAGCAGTACTTC. It translates to CASSHRAFSILTWEQYF. Full variable domain (remainder filled in from reference TRBV14 and TRBJ2-7): EAGVTQFPSHSVIEKGQTVTLRCDPISGHDNLYWYRRVMGKEIKFLLHFVKESKQDESGMPNNRFLAERTGGTYSTLKVQPAELEDSGVYFCASSHRAFSILTWEQYFGPGTRLTVT.

The rearrangement joins TRBV2 to TRBJ2-7; no clear D gene. The CDR3 sequence is 12 residues long. Germline V CDR1 and CDR2: SNHLY, FYNNEI. With 7 bases removed from V and 4 bases from J, the gap between germline ends came to 11 bases. The chain's CDR3 is CASKLSSYEQYF. The DNA of the CDR3 is TGTGCCAGCAAACTCTCCTCGTACGAGCAGTACTTC.

The gene calls are TRBV19 and TRBJ1-2; 7 nucleotides match TRBD1. CDR3 size: 19 residues. Germline V gene data show CDR1 as LNHDA and CDR2 as SQIVND (reference sequence). Germline trimming cut 5 bases from V and 0 bases from J; bases unmatched to any gene: 18. The CDR3: CASSPSKTGYPRANYGYTF. The CDR3 DNA follows: TGTGCCAGTAGTCCCAGTAAGACAGGGTACCCGAGAGCTAACTATGGCTACACCTTC.

The genes are TRBV7-2 and TRBJ2-4, with D possibly being TRBD2 (5 bases). CDR3 length: 14 amino acids. V was shortened by 6 bases and J by 6 bases, with 15 bases between the two germline ends. Germline values: CDR1 SGHTA, CDR2 FQGNSA. CDR3 protein: CASSSTWEINIQYF. CDR3 nucleotide sequence: TGTGCCAGCAGTTCGACCTGGGAGATAAACATTCAGTACTTC.

V and J are TRBV7-9 and TRBJ2-1, with D perhaps TRBD2 (5 bases). The germline gives CDR1 SEHNR, CDR2 FQNEAQ (reference sequence). The V end lost 3 bases, the J end lost 8 bases, and 14 bases lay between the germline ends. This CDR3 has 14 residues. CDR3 DNA sequence: TGTGCCAGCAGCTTCGTCGTACCGCGGGATGAGCAGTTCTTC. It codes for CASSFVVPRDEQFF.

This chain uses TRBV19 with TRBJ2-7; TRBD2 might be the D (5 bases). Trimming stripped 1 base from V and 2 bases from J, with 12 bases between. The CDR3 covers 15 residues. Germline V gene sequence: CDR1 LNHDA, CDR2 SQIVND (reference sequence). The CDR3, as DNA: TGTGCCAGTAGTATAGGTGGTCGAGGGACCTACGAGCAGTACTTC. This translates into CASSIGGRGTYEQYF. The whole variable domain, remainder taken from reference TRBV19 and TRBJ2-7, is DGGITQSPKYLFRKEGQNVTLSCEQNLNHDAMYWYRQDPGQGLRLIYYSQIVNDFQKGDIAEGYSVSREKKESFPLTVTSAQKNPTAFYLCASSIGGRGTYEQYFGPGTRLTVT.

This chain links TRBV18 with TRBJ1-4; TRBD1 matches at 9 bases. V lost 3 bases, J lost 3 bases, and 2 bases stayed unmatched. Germline CDR1 and CDR2: KGHSH and LQKENI. The CDR3 loop spans 15 amino acids. CDR3 region: CASSPWTGANEKLFF. The CDR3 nucleotides read TGTGCCAGCTCACCCTGGACAGGGGCTAATGAAAAACTGTTTTTT.

The V and J genes are TRBV18 and TRBJ2-1; 8 bases are shared with TRBD2. The CDR3 contains 16 residues. The junction had 10 bases not matched to a gene; V was cut back by 3 bases and J by 6 bases. Per the germline V gene, CDR1 is KGHSH and CDR2 is LQKENI. This chain's CDR3 is CASSPLRDSGINEQFF. CDR3 DNA sequence: TGTGCCAGCTCACCCCTTAGAGATAGCGGGATCAATGAGCAGTTCTTC.

The V and J genes are TRBV6-5 and TRBJ2-1; D ambiguous. This CDR3 has 14 residues. V was pared by 6 bases and J by 10 bases, with 19 bases between. Germline CDR1 reads MNHEY; CDR2 reads SVGAGI. This CDR3 is CASRRGVPLREQFF. DNA of the CDR3: TGTGCCAGCAGAAGAGGAGTCCCTTTGCGCGAGCAGTTCTTC.

On this clone itself: Other nucleotide sequences in the sample specify the same CDR3. This rearrangement joins TRBV29-1 to TRBJ2-7; TRBD1 matches at 9 bases. The CDR3 is made up of 13 amino acids. The J segment lost 0 bases and the V segment lost 4 bases, leaving 1 base of the junction unmatched. Germline CDR1 SQVTM, CDR2 ANQGSEA. CDR3 sequence: CSVGGQGSYEQYF. The CDR3 DNA sequence: TGCAGCGTTGGGGGACAGGGCTCCTACGAGCAGTACTTC.

The chain links TRBV7-9 to TRBJ2-6; a weak D match, TRBD2 (5 bases). The CDR3 totals 15 residues. The V gene lost 4 bases and the J gene lost 2 bases, with 9 bases spanning the gap. Germline V gene data show CDR1 as SEHNR and CDR2 as FQNEAQ (reference sequence). CDR3 DNA sequence: TGTGCCAGCAGCTCTCAGAGGGCTGGGGCCAACGTCCTGACTTTC. Encoded protein: CASSSQRAGANVLTF.

The rearrangement uses TRBV30 and TRBJ1-2; 11 positions match TRBD1. CDR1 and CDR2 (germline): GTSNPN, SVGIG (reference sequence). J lost 7 bases, V lost 2 bases, and 9 bases had no gene match. The length of the CDR3 is 15 residues. The CDR3 nucleotides are TGTGCCTGGAGTCCACAACCCGGGACAGGGGGTGGCTACACCTTC. Protein product: CAWSPQPGTGGGYTF.

This CDR3 reads CASSLTNAGGSYEQYF. The CDR3 coding sequence is TGTGCCAGCAGCTTAACGAATGCGGGGGGTAGCTACGAGCAGTACTTC. V usage is TRBV11-3 and J usage is TRBJ2-7, with 8 bases identical to TRBD2. The CDR3 has 16 amino acids. The germline V gene encodes CDR1 SGHNT and CDR2 YENEEA. The J segment lost 3 bases and the V segment lost 2 bases, leaving 9 bases of the junction unmatched.

The chain combines TRBV25-1 with TRBJ1-1, with 8 bases matching TRBD1. The CDR3 is made up of 16 amino acids. V trimming: 5 bases; J trimming: 0 bases; junction bases outside the gene matches: 8. CDR1 and CDR2 (germline): MGHDK, SYGVNS. The CDR3 loop reads CASSRQGTYLNTEAFF. CDR3 in DNA: TGTGCCAGCAGTCGACAGGGGACTTATCTGAACACTGAAGCTTTCTTT.

The chain has TRBV27 and TRBJ1-5, with D perhaps matching TRBD1 (5 bases). This CDR3 contains 15 residues. Trimming removed 0 bases from V and 4 bases from J, with 10 bases in between. Looked up from germline, CDR1 is MNHEY and CDR2 is SMNVEV (reference sequence). The CDR3 loop reads CASSLSYSGNQPQHF. As DNA, the CDR3 is TGTGCCAGCAGTTTATCGTACTCAGGGAATCAGCCCCAGCATTTT.

The chain links TRBV5-1 to TRBJ2-3, with D possibly matching TRBD1 (5 bases). The ends were cut back, 0 bases at V and 2 bases at J, with 10 bases in the middle. This CDR3 spans 15 amino acids. Germline CDR1 reads SGHRS; CDR2 reads YFSETQ. CDR3 protein: CASSLVGRVTDTQYF. Written as DNA, the CDR3 is TGCGCCAGCAGCTTGGTAGGCAGGGTCACAGATACGCAGTATTTT.

This chain connects TRBV28 to TRBJ2-7; 12 bases align to TRBD1. CDR3 length equals 18 residues. The V and J ends lost 3 bases and 5 bases, in that order; junction bases with no gene match: 14. CDR1 and CDR2 (germline): MDHEN, SYDVKM. The CDR3 is CASSLGPIRDRGRHEQYF. In DNA, the CDR3 is TGTGCCAGCAGTTTGGGTCCAATCCGGGACAGGGGGCGACACGAGCAGTACTTC. The entire variable domain, with the rest obtained from reference TRBV28 and TRBJ2-7, is as follows: DVKVTQSSRYLVKRTGEKVFLECVQDMDHENMFWYRQDPGLGLRLIYFSYDVKMKEKGDIPEGYSVSREKKERFSLILESASTNQTSMYLCASSLGPIRDRGRHEQYFGPGTRLTVT.

The J gene is TRBJ1-4, the V gene TRBV7-6; 7 positions agree with TRBD1. Trimming took 5 bases from V and 3 from J; bases not matched to a gene: 3. CDR1 and CDR2 from the germline V gene are SGHVS and FNYEAQ. This CDR3 contains 14 residues. The CDR3 here is CASSQGQPNEKLFF. The CDR3 bases are TGTGCCAGCAGCCAGGGACAGCCTAATGAAAAACTGTTTTTT.